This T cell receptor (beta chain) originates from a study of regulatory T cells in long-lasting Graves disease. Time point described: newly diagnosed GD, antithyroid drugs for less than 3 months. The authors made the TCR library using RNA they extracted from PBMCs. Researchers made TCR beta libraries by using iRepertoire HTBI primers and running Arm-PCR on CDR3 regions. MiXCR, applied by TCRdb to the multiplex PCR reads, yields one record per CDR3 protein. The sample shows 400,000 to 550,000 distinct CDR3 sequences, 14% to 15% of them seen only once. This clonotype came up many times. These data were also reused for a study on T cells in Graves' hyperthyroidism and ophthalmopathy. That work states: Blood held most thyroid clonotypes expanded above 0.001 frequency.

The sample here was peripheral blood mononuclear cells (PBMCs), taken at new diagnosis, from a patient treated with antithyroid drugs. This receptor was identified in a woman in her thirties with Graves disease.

CDR3 DNA sequence: TGTGCCAGCAGTTACTCTTCGACAGGGAACTATGGCTACACCTTC. This translates into CASSYSSTGNYGYTF. The V call is TRBV6-5, the J call TRBJ1-2; 7 nucleotides line up with TRBD1. The germline V gene encodes CDR1 MNHEY and CDR2 SVGAGI. The CDR3 sequence is 15 residues long. Losses at the gene ends were 0 bases for V and 2 bases for J; bases not matched to a gene: 3.